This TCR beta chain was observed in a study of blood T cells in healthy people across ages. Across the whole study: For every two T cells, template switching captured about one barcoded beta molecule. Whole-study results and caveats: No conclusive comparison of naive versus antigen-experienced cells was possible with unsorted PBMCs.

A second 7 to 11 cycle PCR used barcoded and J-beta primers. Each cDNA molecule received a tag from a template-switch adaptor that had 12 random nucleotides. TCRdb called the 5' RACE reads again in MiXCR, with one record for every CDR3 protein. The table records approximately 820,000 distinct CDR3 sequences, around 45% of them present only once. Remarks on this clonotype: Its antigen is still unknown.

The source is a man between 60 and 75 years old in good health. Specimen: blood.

Here the CDR3 DNA reads TGCAGCGTTGCCCGGGGGGCGGACACCGGGGAGCTGTTTTTT. It translates to CSVARGADTGELFF. This chain links TRBV29-1 with TRBJ2-2, with D tentatively TRBD2 (7 bases). The V and J ends lost 4 bases and 3 bases respectively, with 12 bases between them. The CDR3 consists of 14 residues. Germline CDR1 reads SQVTM; CDR2 reads ANQGSEA.